These 20 T cell receptor beta chains share one sample of origin, sequenced in a study of CD4+ T cells in melanoma. Produced via immunoSEQ multiplex PCR; TCRdb's table is partial and in-frame only. The table lists fewer than 55,000 clones, 89% of them singletons. The specimen sequenced was peripheral blood. The origin of the receptors is a human donor with melanoma.

This chain links TRBV6-1 with TRBJ2-7; possibly TRBD1 for D (5 bases). CDR1 is MNHNS and CDR2 is SASEGT in the germline V gene. The CDR3 runs to 15 residues. V lost 7 bases to trimming and J lost 2 bases, with 18 bases between them. The CDR3 loop is CASTVNPGNAYEQYF. The CDR3 DNA follows: TGTGCCAGCACCGTAAACCCAGGGAACGCCTACGAGCAGTACTTC.

V and J are TRBV2 and TRBJ2-6; no clear D. The CDR3 has 18 residues. Germline V gene data show CDR1 as SNHLY and CDR2 as FYNNEI. V lost 5 bases and J 5 bases, leaving 22 bases between the germline ends. The DNA for the CDR3 is TGTGCCAGCAGTAGTTTTCGTTACCTACAAAGTCGGGCCAACGTCCTGACTTTC. Translating gives CASSSFRYLQSRANVLTF. Based on the CDR3 plus reference TRBV2 and TRBJ2-6, the full variable domain is EPEVTQTPSHQVTQMGQEVILRCVPISNHLYFYWYRQILGQKVEFLVSFYNNEISEKSEIFDDQFSVERPDGSNFTLKIRSTKLEDSAMYFCASSSFRYLQSRANVLTFGAGSRLTVL.

The chain has TRBV4-1 and TRBJ2-3; no reliable D call. This CDR3 has 16 residues. The V end was cut by 0 bases, the J end by 5 bases, with 15 bases between. CDR1 and CDR2 from the germline V gene are MGHRA and YSYEKL. The CDR3 sequence is CASSQEGITSGDTQYF. The DNA for the CDR3 is TGCGCCAGCAGCCAAGAAGGCATTACGTCCGGAGATACGCAGTATTTT.

The J gene is TRBJ1-5, the V gene TRBV6-1, with D perhaps TRBD1 (6 bases). V lost 1 base to trimming and J lost 5 bases, with 12 bases between them. The CDR3 consists of 15 residues. Germline V lookup: CDR1 MNHNS, CDR2 SASEGT. CDR3 DNA sequence: TGTGCCAGCAGTGAAGTTGAGGGGGGCGATCAGCCCCAGCATTTT. Protein: CASSEVEGGDQPQHF.

The V and J genes are TRBV19 and TRBJ2-7; a weak D match, TRBD2 (6 bases). CDR1 and CDR2 (germline): LNHDA, SQIVND (reference sequence). The CDR3 is made up of 14 amino acids. V was clipped by 5 bases and J by 2 bases, with 13 bases between them. This CDR3 reads CASSAPGVTYEQYF. In nucleotides, the CDR3 is TGTGCCAGTAGTGCACCGGGAGTAACCTACGAGCAGTACTTC.

This chain links TRBV10-3 with TRBJ1-4; D not resolved. CDR3 length: 15 amino acids. V was pared by 3 bases and J by 0 bases, with 8 bases between. CDR1 is ENHRY and CDR2 is SYGVKD in the germline V gene. The CDR3 DNA sequence: TGTGCCATCAGTGAACAGTCGTCAACTAATGAAAAACTGTTTTTT. Translating it yields CAISEQSSTNEKLFF.

This chain links TRBV5-1 with TRBJ2-2; 9 bases map to TRBD1. The CDR3 runs to 15 residues. V trimming: 3 bases; J trimming: 3 bases; junction bases outside the gene matches: 3. Germline V gene data show CDR1 as SGHRS and CDR2 as YFSETQ. The CDR3 nucleotides are TGCGCCAGCAGCTCGGACAGGGGATACACCGGGGAGCTGTTTTTT. It is translated as CASSSDRGYTGELFF.

Of note for this clone: At one end, the junction sequence differs from germline, possibly due to a read error. The chain is built from TRBV19 and TRBJ1-2, with 8 bases aligning to TRBD1. This CDR3 is 14 amino acids long. Germline-derived CDR1 and CDR2 are LNHDA and SQIVND (reference sequence). DNA of the CDR3: TGTGCCAGTAGGATAGGACAGGGCGTTTATGGCTACACCTTC. Protein product: CASRIGQGVYGYTF.

The chain employs TRBV13 and TRBJ2-5, with D maybe TRBD1 (7 bases). CDR1 and CDR2 (germline): PRHDT, FYEKMQ (reference sequence). Trimming stripped 0 bases from V and 1 base from J, with 15 bases between. The CDR3 has 17 residues. The DNA for the CDR3 is TGTGCCAGCAGCTTAGGCTTGAACAGGGGAGGCCAAGAGACCCAGTACTTC. It yields the protein CASSLGLNRGGQETQYF. The full variable domain, with the rest looked up from reference TRBV13 and TRBJ2-5, is AAGVIQSPRHLIKEKRETATLKCYPIPRHDTVYWYQQGPGQDPQFLISFYEKMQSDKGSIPDRFSAQQFSDYHSELNMSSLELGDSALYFCASSLGLNRGGQETQYFGPGTRLLVL.

V usage is TRBV30 and J usage is TRBJ2-7; 10 nucleotides agree with TRBD1. Unmatched junction bases numbered 7, after V lost 4 bases and J lost 7 bases. This CDR3 has 13 residues. Germline V gene lookup returns CDR1 GTSNPN and CDR2 SVGIG (reference sequence). DNA for the CDR3: TGTGCCTGGACCGGGACAGGGGAATTTGAGCAGTACTTC. Protein product: CAWTGTGEFEQYF.

About this clone: Because the CDR3 is missing its conserved closing phenylalanine or tryptophan, this is likely a read error. The V gene is TRBV10-3, the J gene TRBJ2-7, with a weak D call TRBD1 (6 bases). Germline V CDR1 and CDR2: ENHRY, SYGVKD. The CDR3 is 13 amino acids. The V end was cut by 6 bases, the J end by 2 bases, with 11 bases between. CDR3 region: CAIREDSTYEQYL. CDR3 bases: TGTGCCATCAGGGAGGACAGCACCTACGAGCAGTACCTC.

V usage is TRBV28 and J usage is TRBJ2-7, with TRBD1 matching 8 bases. The V gene end was trimmed by 1 base and the J gene end by 6 bases; junction bases not matched to a gene: 5. Per germline, CDR1 MDHEN and CDR2 SYDVKM. The CDR3 is made up of 14 amino acids. The chain's CDR3 is CASSLSGRGREQYF. The CDR3 DNA is TGTGCCAGCAGTTTATCGGGCAGGGGGCGCGAGCAGTACTTC.

This clone was seen only once. The CDR3 nucleotides are TGTGCCAGCAGCGAAGGAGGGAGCTCCTACAATGAGCAGTTCTTC. Its translation is CASSEGGSSYNEQFF. The rearrangement uses TRBV9 and TRBJ2-1, with D possibly TRBD2 on 6 matching bases. CDR1 is SGDLS and CDR2 is YYNGEE in the germline V gene. The CDR3 runs 15 residues. The V gene lost 3 bases and the J gene lost 0 bases, with 10 bases spanning the gap.

The genes are TRBV28 and TRBJ2-7; no clear D. The CDR3 is 13 amino acids. Germline CDR1 is MDHEN and CDR2 is SYDVKM. Trimming shortened V by 8 bases and J by 3 bases, and 14 bases separated the two germline ends. The DNA for the CDR3 is TGTGCCAGCGCCCACGGCACTCTCTACGAGCAGTACTTC. It is translated as CASAHGTLYEQYF.

The chain combines TRBV2 with TRBJ1-4, with D possibly being TRBD1 (6 bases). Trimming cost V 6 bases and J 5 bases, with 16 bases left between them. Germline CDR1 reads SNHLY; CDR2 reads FYNNEI. This CDR3 region has 15 residues. The chain's CDR3 is CASSEDRLVNEKLFF. CDR3 coding DNA: TGTGCCAGCAGCGAGGACAGATTAGTGAATGAAAAACTGTTTTTT.

CDR3 sequence reads: CASSFGQGAREQYF. Written as DNA, the CDR3 is TGTGCCAGCAGCTTCGGGCAGGGTGCCCGCGAGCAGTACTTC. The rearrangement joins TRBV7-9 to TRBJ2-7; a possible D gene is TRBD1 (5 bases). V lost 3 bases and J lost 6, with 15 bases in between. CDR1 and CDR2 from the germline V gene are SEHNR and FQNEAQ (reference sequence). The CDR3 consists of 14 residues.

The V gene is TRBV9, the J gene TRBJ2-7, with TRBD1 matching 9 bases. With V trimmed by 0 bases and J by 3 bases, 7 bases remained unmatched. This CDR3 spans 16 amino acids. Germline V gene data show CDR1 as SGDLS and CDR2 as YYNGEE. The CDR3 protein is CASSVGSGTGNYEQYF. The CDR3 bases are TGTGCCAGCAGCGTAGGTTCCGGGACAGGGAACTACGAGCAGTACTTC.

This clone was seen once. The chain is built from TRBV14 and TRBJ2-1; D is perhaps TRBD1 (5 bases). This CDR3 has 18 amino acids. Trimming left V 0 bases short and J 5 bases short, with 20 bases between. Germline lookup yields CDR1 SGHDN and CDR2 FVKESK. Here the CDR3 DNA reads TGTGCCAGCAGCCAAGATTGGGCCCCCATGGGGCCCGACAATGAGCAGTTCTTC. This gives the protein CASSQDWAPMGPDNEQFF.

The V call is TRBV5-4, the J call TRBJ1-6, with D perhaps matching TRBD1 (6 bases). The CDR3 consists of 15 residues. V was shortened by 0 bases and J by 8 bases, with 12 bases between the two germline ends. Per germline, CDR1 SGHNT and CDR2 YYREEE (reference sequence). CDR3 region: CASSLGRGIYSPLHF. DNA for the CDR3: TGTGCCAGCAGCTTGGGCAGGGGAATATATTCACCCCTCCACTTT.

The table lists this clone with a count of one. V gene TRBV7-8 combines with J gene TRBJ2-2; D assignment may be TRBD1 or TRBD2 (6 bases each). The CDR3 extends over 14 amino acids. V lost 5 bases, J lost 4 bases, and 11 bases lay in between. The germline CDR1 and CDR2 sequences are SGHVS and FQNEAQ. The CDR3 DNA is TGTGCCAGCAGCCTGGGGGGCCTCACCGGGGAGCTGTTTTTT. Its translation is CASSLGGLTGELFF.